These T cell receptor beta chains were read from a single sample in a study of long-term antiretroviral therapy in people with HIV. Libraries were prepared by immunoSEQ multiplex PCR; TCRdb keeps only in-frame clonotypes and omits some of them. The data hold some 25,000 clones, with roughly 80% observed a single time. The sequences come from unsorted PBMCs, collected 3 years after starting antiretroviral therapy. The receptors originated from a man aged 40-49 years with HIV. CDR3s include the opening cysteine and the closing phenylalanine or tryptophan. Each record gives: J gene, D gene, V gene, clone size, CDR3 DNA, CDR3 protein. D genes are given only for firm matches. Only part of the rows carry a size: once, few, many, or a class if the clone is expanded.

TRBJ1-1 | - | TRBV15 | - | TGTGCCACCAGCAGAGATCACCTCACTGAAGCTTTCTTT | CATSRDHLTEAFF
TRBJ2-7 | - | TRBV2 | - | TGTGCCAGCAGTGAAGGGGGAGGGGGCATCTACGAGCAGTACTTC | CASSEGGGGIYEQYF
TRBJ2-1 | TRBD2 | TRBV29-1 | - | TGCAGCGTTCCGGGACTAGCGGGAGGGCCCTCCTACAATGAGCAGTTCTTC | CSVPGLAGGPSYNEQFF
TRBJ1-1 | - | TRBV27 | - | TGTGCCAGCAGTTATCAGGGCAATGCTGAAGCTTTCTTT | CASSYQGNAEAFF
TRBJ2-7 | TRBD2 | TRBV11-2 | once | TGTGCCAGCAGCTTAAGCTCCGGGAGGGGCGAGCAGTACTTC | CASSLSSGRGEQYF
TRBJ2-1 | TRBD2 | TRBV7-2 | - | TGTGCCAGCAGCCCGCTACTAGCGCGGGGCAATGAGCAGTTCTTC | CASSPLLARGNEQFF
TRBJ2-1 | TRBD1 | TRBV27 | - | TGTGCCAGCAGTTTCACGACAGGGGAAAATGAGCAGTTCTTC | CASSFTTGENEQFF
TRBJ1-5 | - | TRBV7-2 | - | TGTGCCAGCAGCTTAGATAAGGGCAATCAGCCCCAGCATTTT | CASSLDKGNQPQHF
TRBJ1-2 | TRBD1 | TRBV28 | once | TGTGCCAGCAGGGAGGACAGGGCGAGTCTCTGGGGCTACACCTTC | CASREDRASLWGYTF
TRBJ2-7 | TRBD2 | TRBV18 | - | TGTGCCAGCTCACCAATAGCGGGCTCGAGCTCCTACGAGCAGTACTTC | CASSPIAGSSSYEQYF
TRBJ2-7 | - | TRBV7-2 | - | TGTGCCAGCAGCTTAGTGTCCGGGTACGAGCAGTACTTC | CASSLVSGYEQYF
TRBJ2-1 | TRBD2 | TRBV6-6 | - | TGTGCCAGCAGCACTAGCGGGAGAGGACCCTACAATGAGCAGTTCTTC | CASSTSGRGPYNEQFF
TRBJ2-7 | TRBD2 | TRBV10-1 | - | TGCGCCAGCAGCGCGGGGGGCCTCTCGATCCACGAGCAGTACTTC | CASSAGGLSIHEQYF
TRBJ1-5 | - | TRBV19 | - | TGTGCCAGTAGTCCGTGGGGTGCGAGCAATCAGCCCCAGCATTTT | CASSPWGASNQPQHF
TRBJ2-7 | - | TRBV13 | - | TGTGCCAGCAGCCAACGAACAGGGTCATTATCCTACGAGCAGTACTTC | CASSQRTGSLSYEQYF
TRBJ2-5 | TRBD1 | TRBV18 | - | TGTGCCAGCTCACCAGGCGGGACAGGGTACCAAGAGACCCAGTACTTC | CASSPGGTGYQETQYF
TRBJ2-2 | TRBD2 | TRBV5-4 | - | TGTGCCAGCAGCTTGACTAGCGGGTTTACCGGGGAGCTGTTTTTT | CASSLTSGFTGELFF
TRBJ2-7 | TRBD2 | TRBV4-2 | - | TGTGCCAGCAGCATCAAGGCGGGAGGCTCTTCCGAGCAGTACTTC | CASSIKAGGSSEQYF
TRBJ2-2 | - | TRBV10-3 | - | TGTGCCATCAGTGAGTCGATGGGAGCCCGCACCGGGGAGCTGTTTTTT | CAISESMGARTGELFF
TRBJ2-7 | TRBD2 | TRBV5-6 | - | TGTGCCAGCAGCTCAACTAGCGGGAGGTACGAGCAGTACTTC | CASSSTSGRYEQYF
TRBJ2-1 | - | TRBV2 | - | TGTGCCAGCAGTGAAGGTCCCCCGAGCTCCTACAATGAGCAGTTCTTC | CASSEGPPSSYNEQFF
TRBJ1-2 | - | TRBV6-1 | - | TGTGCCAGCAGTGAAGGGCGGCCCGACAGCTATGGCTACACCTTC | CASSEGRPDSYGYTF
TRBJ2-7 | - | TRBV11-3 | - | TGTGCCAGCAGCTTTGGCGGAGGGGGCGAGCAGTACTTC | CASSFGGGGEQYF
TRBJ2-7 | TRBD2 | TRBV27 | - | TGTGCCAGCAGCCCCGGGACTAGCGGGCGAGCCTACGAGCAGTACTTC | CASSPGTSGRAYEQYF
TRBJ1-5 | TRBD1 | TRBV25-1 | - | TGTGCCAGCAGTGAGACAGGGTTCAATCAGCCCCAGCATTTT | CASSETGFNQPQHF
TRBJ2-1 | TRBD1 | TRBV11-2 | - | TGTGCCAGCAGCTCGGCCCTAGGGACAGGACACAATGAGCAGTTCTTC | CASSSALGTGHNEQFF
TRBJ2-7 | - | TRBV10-1 | - | TGCGCCAGCAGCAGGACAGTTGACTACGAGCAGTACTTC | CASSRTVDYEQYF
TRBJ2-3 | - | TRBV2 | - | TGTGCCAGCTCTTACGTCGGGGGGCCTGGAGATACGCAGTATTTT | CASSYVGGPGDTQYF
TRBJ2-7 | - | TRBV7-2 | - | TGTGCCAGCAGCGAAGGTAGTACCACCTACGAGCAGTACTTC | CASSEGSTTYEQYF
TRBJ2-1 | TRBD2 | TRBV27 | - | TGTGCCAGCAGTCCCCTAGCGGGGGACATATACAATGAGCAGTTCTTC | CASSPLAGDIYNEQFF
TRBJ2-3 | TRBD2 | TRBV4-2 | - | TGTGCCAGCAGCCAGGGAGGGAGCGCCACAGATACGCAGTATTTT | CASSQGGSATDTQYF
TRBJ2-1 | TRBD1 | TRBV5-6 | - | TGTGCCAGCAGCTTGGTGACAGGGTACCCCCTAGACGAGCAGTTCTTC | CASSLVTGYPLDEQFF
TRBJ2-5 | - | TRBV7-8 | - | TGTGCCAGCAGCTTAGAGGCAGGGCGTAGGGAGACCCAGTACTTC | CASSLEAGRRETQYF
TRBJ2-1 | - | TRBV11-2 | - | TGTGCCAGCAGCTTAGAGCCGCTAGCGGAGCAGTTCTTC | CASSLEPLAEQFF
TRBJ2-7 | - | TRBV27 | - | TGTGCCAGCAGTTTCTCGTGGGGGGCTTCCGCCTACGAGCAGTACTTC | CASSFSWGASAYEQYF
TRBJ1-5 | - | TRBV5-6 | - | TGTGCCAGCAGCGCCTATAATCAGCCCCAGCATTTT | CASSAYNQPQHF
TRBJ1-2 | - | TRBV10-2 | - | TGCGCCAGCAGTGAGTCTGGAGATCGTGGCTACACCTTC | CASSESGDRGYTF
TRBJ1-6 | - | TRBV11-2 | few | TGTGCCAGCAGCCCTAGGGGTGGGTCACCCCTCCACTTT | CASSPRGGSPLHF
TRBJ2-1 | TRBD2 | TRBV30 | - | TGTGCCTGGGCACCACTTAGCGGGAGGACGGATGAGCAGTTCTTC | CAWAPLSGRTDEQFF